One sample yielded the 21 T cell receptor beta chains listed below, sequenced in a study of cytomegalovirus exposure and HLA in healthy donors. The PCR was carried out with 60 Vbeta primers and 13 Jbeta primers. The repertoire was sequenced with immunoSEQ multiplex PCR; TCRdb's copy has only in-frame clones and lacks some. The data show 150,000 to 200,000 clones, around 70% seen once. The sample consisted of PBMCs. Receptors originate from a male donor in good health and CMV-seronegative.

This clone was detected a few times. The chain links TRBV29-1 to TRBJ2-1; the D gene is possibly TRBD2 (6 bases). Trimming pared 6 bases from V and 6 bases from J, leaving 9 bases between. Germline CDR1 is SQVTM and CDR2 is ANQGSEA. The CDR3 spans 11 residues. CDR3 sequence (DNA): TGCAGCGTAGGTAGCGGCAATGAGCAGTTCTTC. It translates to CSVGSGNEQFF.

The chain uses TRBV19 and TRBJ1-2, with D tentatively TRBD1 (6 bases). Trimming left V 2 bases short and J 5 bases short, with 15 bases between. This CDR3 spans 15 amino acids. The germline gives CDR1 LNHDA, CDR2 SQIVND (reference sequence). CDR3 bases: TGTGCCAGTAGTATAACGTTGACAGGCCTATATGGCTACACCTTC. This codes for CASSITLTGLYGYTF.

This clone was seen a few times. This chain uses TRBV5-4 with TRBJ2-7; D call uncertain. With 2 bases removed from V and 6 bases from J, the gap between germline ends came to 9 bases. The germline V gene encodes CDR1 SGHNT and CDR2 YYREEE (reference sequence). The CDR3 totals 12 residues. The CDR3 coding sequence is TGTGCCAGCAGCTTTGGAGTACGCGAGCAGTACTTC. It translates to CASSFGVREQYF. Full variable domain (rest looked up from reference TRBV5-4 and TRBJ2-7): ETGVTQSPTHLIKTRGQQVTLRCSSQSGHNTVSWYQQALGQGPQFIFQYYREEENGRGNFPPRFSGLQFPNYSSELNVNALELDDSALYLCASSFGVREQYFGPGTRLTVT.

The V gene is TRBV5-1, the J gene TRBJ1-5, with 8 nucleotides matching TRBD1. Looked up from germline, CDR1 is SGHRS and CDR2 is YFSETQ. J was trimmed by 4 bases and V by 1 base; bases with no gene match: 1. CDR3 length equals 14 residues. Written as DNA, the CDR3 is TGCGCCAGCAGCTTGACAGGGGGTAATCAGCCCCAGCATTTT. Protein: CASSLTGGNQPQHF.

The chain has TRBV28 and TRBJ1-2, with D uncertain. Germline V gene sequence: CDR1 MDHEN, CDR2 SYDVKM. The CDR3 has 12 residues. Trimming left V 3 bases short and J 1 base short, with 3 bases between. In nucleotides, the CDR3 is TGTGCCAGCAGTTTTCATAACTATGGCTACACCTTC. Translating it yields CASSFHNYGYTF.

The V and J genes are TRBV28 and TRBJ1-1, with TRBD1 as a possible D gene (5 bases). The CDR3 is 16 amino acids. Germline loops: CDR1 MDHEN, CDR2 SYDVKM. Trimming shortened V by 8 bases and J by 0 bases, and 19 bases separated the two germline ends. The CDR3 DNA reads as TGTGCCAGCCCCGGGGGGGGATCCCCTATGAACACTGAAGCTTTCTTT. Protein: CASPGGGSPMNTEAFF.

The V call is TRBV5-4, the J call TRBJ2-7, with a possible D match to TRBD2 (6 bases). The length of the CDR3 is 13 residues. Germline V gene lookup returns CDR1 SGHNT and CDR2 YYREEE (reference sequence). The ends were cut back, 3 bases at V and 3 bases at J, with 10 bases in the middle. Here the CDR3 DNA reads TGTGCCAGCAGCTCCCGGGACTTCTACGAGCAGTACTTC. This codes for CASSSRDFYEQYF.

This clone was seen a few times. The CDR3 reads CASSPRERSEQYF. The CDR3 DNA is TGTGCCAGCAGCCCCCGGGAGCGGAGCGAGCAGTACTTC. This rearrangement joins TRBV6-6 to TRBJ2-7, with a possible D match to TRBD2 (6 bases). The CDR3 is 13 residues long. V was trimmed by 6 bases and J by 6 bases, leaving 15 bases between them. CDR1 and CDR2 (germline): MNHNY, SVGAGI (reference sequence).

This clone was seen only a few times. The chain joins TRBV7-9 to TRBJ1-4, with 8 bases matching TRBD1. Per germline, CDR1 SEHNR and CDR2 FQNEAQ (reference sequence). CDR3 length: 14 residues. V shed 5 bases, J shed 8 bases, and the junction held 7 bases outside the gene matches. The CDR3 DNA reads TGTGCCAGCAGCCCCCAGACAGGGGTCGAAAAACTGTTTTTT. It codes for CASSPQTGVEKLFF.

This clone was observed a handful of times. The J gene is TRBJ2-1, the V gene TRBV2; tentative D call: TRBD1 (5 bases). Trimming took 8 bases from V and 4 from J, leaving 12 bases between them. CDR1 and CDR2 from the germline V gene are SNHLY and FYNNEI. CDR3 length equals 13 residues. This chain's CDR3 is CASGAQNYNEQFF. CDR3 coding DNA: TGTGCCAGCGGGGCCCAGAATTACAATGAGCAGTTCTTC.

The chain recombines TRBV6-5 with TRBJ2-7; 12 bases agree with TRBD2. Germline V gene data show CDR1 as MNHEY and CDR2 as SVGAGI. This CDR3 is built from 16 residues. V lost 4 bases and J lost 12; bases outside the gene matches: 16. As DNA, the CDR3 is TGTGCCAGCAGTTCAAATCTAGCGGGAGGGCCTTCGCCTGCGTACTTC. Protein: CASSSNLAGGPSPAYF.

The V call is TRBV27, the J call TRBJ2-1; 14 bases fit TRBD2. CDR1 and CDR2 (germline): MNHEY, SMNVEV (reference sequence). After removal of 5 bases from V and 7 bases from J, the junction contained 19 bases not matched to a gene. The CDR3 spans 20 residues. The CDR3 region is CASSIVSGLAGVMGGNEQFF. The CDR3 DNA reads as TGTGCCAGCAGTATCGTCTCGGGACTAGCGGGAGTAATGGGGGGGAATGAGCAGTTCTTC.

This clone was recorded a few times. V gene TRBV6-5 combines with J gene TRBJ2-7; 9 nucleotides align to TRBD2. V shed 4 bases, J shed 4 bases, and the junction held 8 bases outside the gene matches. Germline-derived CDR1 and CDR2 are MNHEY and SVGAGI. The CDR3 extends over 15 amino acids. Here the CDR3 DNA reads TGTGCCAGCAGTTTAGGCGGGGGGGCTCAATACGAGCAGTACTTC. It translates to CASSLGGGAQYEQYF.

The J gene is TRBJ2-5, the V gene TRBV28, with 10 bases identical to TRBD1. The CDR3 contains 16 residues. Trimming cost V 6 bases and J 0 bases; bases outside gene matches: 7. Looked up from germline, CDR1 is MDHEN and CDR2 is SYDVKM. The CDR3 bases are TGTGCCAGCAGGGAAGCGGACAGGGGGTACCAAGAGACCCAGTACTTC. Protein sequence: CASREADRGYQETQYF.

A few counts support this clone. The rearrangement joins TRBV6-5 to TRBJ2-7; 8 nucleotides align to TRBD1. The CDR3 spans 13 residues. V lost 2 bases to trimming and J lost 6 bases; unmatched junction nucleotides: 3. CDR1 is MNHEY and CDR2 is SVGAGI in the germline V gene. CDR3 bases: TGTGCCAGCAGTTACCCAGGGGGCTCCGAGCAGTACTTC. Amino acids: CASSYPGGSEQYF.

The DNA for the CDR3 is TGCGCCAGCAGCGCCCCGGGGGGCACTGAAGCTTTCTTT. This encodes CASSAPGGTEAFF. The rearrangement uses TRBV5-1 and TRBJ1-1, with a weak D call TRBD1 (5 bases). The germline gives CDR1 SGHRS, CDR2 YFSETQ. This CDR3 has 13 amino acids. V was pared by 4 bases and J by 4 bases, with 11 bases between.

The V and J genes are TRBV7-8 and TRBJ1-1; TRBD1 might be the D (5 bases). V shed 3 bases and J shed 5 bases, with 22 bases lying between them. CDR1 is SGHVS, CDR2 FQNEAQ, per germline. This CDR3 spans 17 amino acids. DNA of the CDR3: TGTGCCAGCAGCTTTTGGGGGGACGGACACCTGAGAACTGAAGCTTTCTTT. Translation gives CASSFWGDGHLRTEAFF.

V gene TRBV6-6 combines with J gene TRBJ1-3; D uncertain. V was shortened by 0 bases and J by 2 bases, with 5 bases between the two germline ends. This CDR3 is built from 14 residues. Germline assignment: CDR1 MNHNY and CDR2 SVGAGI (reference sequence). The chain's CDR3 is CASSYSFPGNTIYF. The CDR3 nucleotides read TGTGCCAGCAGTTACTCCTTTCCTGGAAACACCATATATTTT.

The CDR3 nucleotides are TGTGCCAGCTCACCCCCCCCTAGCACAGATACGCAGTATTTT. Residues: CASSPPPSTDTQYF. The chain combines TRBV18 with TRBJ2-3; D is uncertain. CDR1 is KGHSH, CDR2 LQKENI, per germline. The CDR3 totals 14 residues. V lost 3 bases and J lost 0, with 7 bases in between.

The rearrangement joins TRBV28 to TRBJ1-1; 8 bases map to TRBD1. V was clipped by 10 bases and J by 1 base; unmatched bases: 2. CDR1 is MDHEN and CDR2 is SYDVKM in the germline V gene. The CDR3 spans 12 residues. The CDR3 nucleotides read TGTGCCACGGACAGGGCGAACACTGAAGCTTTCTTT. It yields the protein CATDRANTEAFF.

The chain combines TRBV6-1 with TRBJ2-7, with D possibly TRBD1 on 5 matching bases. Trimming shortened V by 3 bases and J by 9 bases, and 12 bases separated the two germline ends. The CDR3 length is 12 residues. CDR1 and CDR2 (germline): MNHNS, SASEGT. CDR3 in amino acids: CASSDGALGQYF. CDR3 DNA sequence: TGTGCCAGCAGTGATGGGGCCCTAGGGCAGTACTTC.